Shown below are 27 T cell receptor beta chains from a single sample sequenced in a study of OX40 agonist ivuxolimab in advanced cancers. Libraries were prepared by immunoSEQ multiplex PCR; TCRdb keeps only in-frame clonotypes and omits some of them. The sample shows around 35,000 clones, roughly 86% of them seen only once. Sequences were derived from CD4+ or CD8+ T cells sorted from blood, sampled in a trial of the OX40 agonist ivuxolimab. These receptors all stem from an adult with an advanced solid tumor such as melanoma, head and neck, liver or kidney cancer.

The chain links TRBV6-5 to TRBJ2-5; 8 bases match TRBD1. The CDR3 is made up of 16 amino acids. Germline assignment: CDR1 MNHEY and CDR2 SVGAGI. J gave up 2 bases and V 0 bases, and 5 bases lay outside the gene matches. CDR3 protein: CASSYSPGQGQETQYF. The CDR3, as DNA: TGTGCCAGCAGTTACTCCCCCGGACAGGGACAAGAGACCCAGTACTTC.

V and J are TRBV4-2 and TRBJ1-1; 9 bases are shared with TRBD1. This CDR3 contains 18 residues. The V gene's germline CDR1 is LGHNA and CDR2 YNFKEQ. V gave up 4 bases and J gave up 0 bases; unmatched junction bases: 12. The chain's CDR3 is CASSPGQGGSFMNTEAFF. Written as DNA, the CDR3 is TGTGCCAGCAGCCCGGGACAGGGAGGTTCCTTTATGAACACTGAAGCTTTCTTT.

The chain is built from TRBV9 and TRBJ1-3, with TRBD1 matching 9 bases. The CDR3 is 16 residues long. J was trimmed by 2 bases and V by 4 bases; bases with no gene match: 7. From germline, CDR1 is SGDLS and CDR2 YYNGEE. The CDR3 reads CASSPRQGGPGNTIYF. The CDR3 coding sequence is TGTGCCAGCAGCCCTCGACAGGGGGGACCTGGAAACACCATATATTTT.

The chain uses TRBV5-1 and TRBJ1-1; 11 bases are a match to TRBD1. V gave up 3 bases and J gave up 5 bases; unmatched junction bases: 3. This CDR3 has 14 residues. CDR1 is SGHRS, CDR2 YFSETQ, per germline. CDR3 sequence: CASSSDRGQTEAFF. CDR3 sequence (DNA): TGCGCCAGCAGCTCGGACAGGGGGCAAACTGAAGCTTTCTTT.

The chain combines TRBV7-9 with TRBJ2-5, with D perhaps TRBD1 (5 bases). CDR3 length: 15 amino acids. Per the germline V gene, CDR1 is SEHNR and CDR2 is FQNEAQ (reference sequence). V was trimmed by 5 bases and J by 5 bases, leaving 18 bases between them. The CDR3 DNA follows: TGTGCCAGCAGCCCCTATCAAGGGGCCGGGGAGACCCAGTACTTC. The encoded protein is CASSPYQGAGETQYF.

V gene TRBV5-1 combines with J gene TRBJ2-5; D uncertain. This CDR3 has 12 residues. Looked up from germline, CDR1 is SGHRS and CDR2 is YFSETQ. Trimming removed 0 bases at V and 4 bases at J, with 4 bases between. CDR3 sequence (DNA): TGCGCCAGCAGCTTGGATAGAGAGACCCAGTACTTC. Translation: CASSLDRETQYF.

The V call is TRBV4-2, the J call TRBJ2-5, with a weak D call TRBD2 (5 bases). The V gene's germline CDR1 is LGHNA and CDR2 YNFKEQ. The CDR3 runs 14 residues. Trimming cost V 1 base and J 3 bases, with 9 bases left between them. CDR3 residues: CASSQGDSEETQYF. Here the CDR3 DNA reads TGTGCCAGCAGCCAAGGCGATAGCGAAGAGACCCAGTACTTC.

This chain uses TRBV4-2 with TRBJ2-2; 9 bases are shared with TRBD1. The V gene end was trimmed by 2 bases and the J gene end by 3 bases; junction bases not matched to a gene: 7. This CDR3 region has 17 residues. Germline CDR1 is LGHNA and CDR2 is YNFKEQ. In DNA, the CDR3 is TGTGCCAGCAGCCAACCCCCGGGACAGGGACACACCGGGGAGCTGTTTTTT. This gives the protein CASSQPPGQGHTGELFF.

Comment on this clone: The junction and the germline gene differ at one end; a read error may be behind it. The genes are TRBV7-7 and TRBJ2-5; D is uncertain. The CDR3 contains 14 residues. Germline-derived CDR1 and CDR2 are SSHAT and FNYEAQ (reference sequence). The CDR3: CASSLDGFQETQYF. DNA of the CDR3: TGTGCTAGCAGTCTCGACGGATTCCAAGAGACCCAGTACTTC.

The chain recombines TRBV4-3 with TRBJ2-6; no clear D. The CDR3 runs to 14 residues. Germline CDR1 reads LGHNA; CDR2 reads YSLEER. V lost 0 bases and J lost 11, with 11 bases in between. The CDR3 loop reads CASSQDRPYDVLTF. The CDR3 DNA reads as TGCGCCAGCAGCCAAGACCGGCCTTATGACGTCCTGACTTTC.

This chain joins TRBV5-4 and TRBJ1-2; the match to TRBD1 covers 8 bases. The CDR3 runs 14 residues. CDR1 and CDR2 (germline): SGHNT, YYREEE (reference sequence). V lost 1 base and J lost 3; bases outside the gene matches: 2. CDR3 bases: TGTGCCAGCAGCTTGAAACAGGGGGACTATGGCTACACCTTC. This sequence encodes CASSLKQGDYGYTF.

The chain employs TRBV2 and TRBJ2-7; the D is unclear. The CDR3 is 14 amino acids. Trimming took off 5 bases at V and 4 bases at J, with 15 bases between the two ends. Germline V gives CDR1 SNHLY, CDR2 FYNNEI. This CDR3 is CASSPLRPPYEQYF. CDR3 nucleotide sequence: TGTGCCAGCAGTCCCCTCAGGCCGCCATACGAGCAGTACTTC.

This chain uses TRBV25-1 with TRBJ2-7, with a possible D match to TRBD2 (5 bases). This CDR3 is 15 amino acids long. Trimming shortened V by 2 bases and J by 0 bases, and 11 bases separated the two germline ends. From germline, CDR1 is MGHDK and CDR2 SYGVNS. The CDR3 loop is CASSEVAGFSYEQYF. CDR3 DNA sequence: TGTGCCAGCAGTGAAGTGGCGGGCTTCTCCTACGAGCAGTACTTC.

The chain employs TRBV5-3 and TRBJ1-4; no definite D call. TRBV5-3 is flagged as an ORF with uncertain function. The CDR3 is 13 amino acids. The CDR3 nucleotides read TGTGCTACAGAATGGAGGGTACATGAAAAACTGTTTTTT. This sequence encodes CATEWRVHEKLFF.

As to this clone: A junction boundary mismatches the germline segment, possibly from a read error. The chain employs TRBV6-5 and TRBJ2-7; 8 nucleotides match TRBD1. From germline, CDR1 is MNHEY and CDR2 SVGAGI. This CDR3 spans 14 amino acids. The CDR3 reads CASTYGQGPYEQYF. The CDR3 DNA sequence: TGTGCCAGCACTTACGGACAGGGACCCTACGAGCAGTACTTC.

V is TRBV7-9 and J is TRBJ2-1; no clear D gene. CDR3 length: 13 residues. Germline-derived CDR1 and CDR2 are SEHNR and FQNEAQ (reference sequence). The V and J ends lost 5 bases and 6 bases respectively, with 11 bases between them. Here the CDR3 DNA reads TGTGCCAGCAGCACCGGAAGGGCCAATGAGCAGTTCTTC. It specifies CASSTGRANEQFF.

The V and J genes are TRBV7-3 and TRBJ2-3; 11 positions match TRBD2. Trimming at V came to 4 bases and at J to 1 base, leaving 1 base not matched to a gene. This CDR3 region has 15 residues. Germline CDR1 is SGHTA and CDR2 is FQGTGA. The CDR3 sequence is CASSSLAGGTDTQYF. In DNA, the CDR3 is TGTGCCAGCAGCTCACTAGCGGGGGGCACAGATACGCAGTATTTT.

Only one count was recorded for this clone. The rearrangement joins TRBV6-5 to TRBJ2-3; TRBD2 matches 7 bases. Germline-derived CDR1 and CDR2 are MNHEY and SVGAGI. The length of the CDR3 is 14 residues. Trimming removed 7 bases from V and 2 bases from J; junction bases left unmatched: 6. The CDR3, as DNA: TGTGCCAGCACCCCTAGCGGCTCCACAGATACGCAGTATTTT. This gives the protein CASTPSGSTDTQYF.

The chain joins TRBV7-2 to TRBJ1-6, with D possibly matching TRBD1 (6 bases). V lost 6 bases and J 10 bases, leaving 16 bases between the germline ends. CDR1 is SGHTA, CDR2 FQGNSA, per germline. The CDR3 runs to 14 residues. For the CDR3, the DNA is TGTGCCAGCAGGATGGAGGGGGTGAGCTCACCCCTCCACTTT. Amino acids: CASRMEGVSSPLHF.

The J gene is TRBJ1-1, the V gene TRBV7-3, with TRBD1 as a possible D gene (6 bases). V lost 5 bases, J lost 2 bases, and 12 bases lay in between. The CDR3 is 14 residues long. CDR1 and CDR2 from the germline V gene are SGHTA and FQGTGA. The CDR3 sequence: CASSLSGQNTEAFF. CDR3 DNA sequence: TGTGCCAGCAGCCTCTCGGGACAAAACACTGAAGCTTTCTTT.

CDR3 residues: CASSLQGARGYTF. The CDR3 DNA follows: TGTGCCAGCAGCTTACAGGGGGCGCGGGGCTACACCTTC. The chain employs TRBV5-4 and TRBJ1-2; TRBD1 matches 9 bases. From germline, CDR1 is SGHNT and CDR2 YYREEE (reference sequence). The CDR3 consists of 13 residues. Trimming at V came to 2 bases and at J to 8 bases, leaving 4 bases not matched to a gene.

The chain recombines TRBV11-2 with TRBJ2-2; a weak D match, TRBD2 (6 bases). This CDR3 has 16 residues. Trimming shortened V by 8 bases and J by 1 base, and 17 bases separated the two germline ends. Germline CDR1 and CDR2: SGHAT and FQNNGV. CDR3 in amino acids: CASSKPGAGNTGELFF. As DNA, the CDR3 is TGTGCCAGCTCGAAGCCGGGAGCCGGGAACACCGGGGAGCTGTTTTTT.

This chain links TRBV18 with TRBJ2-7, with D tentatively TRBD2 (5 bases). There are 13 residues in the CDR3. Trimming removed 3 bases from V and 3 bases from J, with 9 bases in between. Germline V gene data show CDR1 as KGHSH and CDR2 as LQKENI. CDR3 DNA: TGTGCCAGCTCACCGGCGGACTTCTACGAGCAGTACTTC. Residues: CASSPADFYEQYF.

CDR3 nucleotides: TGCGCCAGCAGCCCACAGGGACCTCCCTACGAGCAGTACTTC. This gives the protein CASSPQGPPYEQYF. The chain recombines TRBV5-1 with TRBJ2-7, with a tentative D call TRBD1 (6 bases). The CDR3 covers 14 residues. Germline CDR1 reads SGHRS; CDR2 reads YFSETQ. V lost 4 bases, J lost 2 bases, and 13 bases lay in between.

The rearrangement links TRBV29-1 to TRBJ2-1; D not certain. There are 12 residues in the CDR3. CDR1 and CDR2 (germline): SQVTM, ANQGSEA. V was pared by 5 bases and J by 7 bases, with 12 bases between. CDR3 loop: CSVPRGPNEQFF. DNA for the CDR3: TGCAGCGTTCCCCGCGGCCCTAATGAGCAGTTCTTC.

The chain couples TRBV14 to TRBJ2-5, with 11 positions matching TRBD2. The ends lost 0 bases at V and 5 bases at J; junction bases unmatched: 5. Germline V gene sequence: CDR1 SGHDN, CDR2 FVKESK. The CDR3 has 16 amino acids. The CDR3 coding sequence is TGTGCCAGCAGCCAAGATTTCCGGACTAGCGGGGAGACCCAGTACTTC. This codes for CASSQDFRTSGETQYF.

The chain joins TRBV2 to TRBJ2-7, with 7 bases identical to TRBD2. V was clipped by 4 bases and J by 6 bases; unmatched bases: 0. This CDR3 has 11 residues. In germline, CDR1 is SNHLY, CDR2 FYNNEI. CDR3 DNA sequence: TGTGCCAGCAGTGTAGCGGGCGAGCAGTACTTC. Protein product: CASSVAGEQYF.